This T cell receptor beta chain was obtained from a study of shared clonotypes between healthy human individuals. CDR3 size: 15 residues. V was clipped by 0 bases and J by 5 bases; unmatched bases: 7. Germline CDR1 and CDR2: SGDLS and YYNGEE. Roughly 200 ng DNA, around 30,000 T cell genomes, went into each sorted-subset replicate PCR. Original processing notes: From ImmunoSEQ came sequences covering only the junction and carrying no quality scores, so filtering differed. TCRdb keeps only in-frame clones here, not all; method: immunoSEQ multiplex PCR. That table is the source of V, J and clone size, and D and trimming were worked out from the DNA. The sample includes about 680,000 clones, less than 80% of them seen just once. Points on this clone: Its target is not known.

Study-level findings and limits: Sharing across several donors was seen in about 5% of naive CD4 clonotypes. Larger estimated richness was generally seen in naive subsets than in memory subsets.

This clonotype was obtained from a woman aged 25 to 39 in good health. Sequencing was performed on memory CD4+ T cells sorted from blood. Subset denoted: CD45RA-negative fraction. This rearrangement joins TRBV9 to TRBJ1-2; TRBD1 matches 7 bases. The CDR3 loop is CASSVGVRGPYGYTF. The DNA for the CDR3 is TGTGCCAGCAGCGTAGGGGTGAGGGGGCCGTATGGCTACACCTTC. Together with reference TRBV9 and TRBJ1-2, the CDR3 gives the full variable domain: DSGVTQTPKHLITATGQRVTLRCSPRSGDLSVYWYQQSLDQGLQFLIQYYNGEERAKGNILERFSAQQFPDLHSELNLSSLELGDSALYFCASSVGVRGPYGYTFGSGTRLTVV.